This paragraph reports one TCR beta chain. There are 14 residues in the CDR3. The trim removed 4 bases at V and 6 bases at J, leaving 8 bases unmatched. From germline, CDR1 is SGHRS and CDR2 YFSETQ. TCRdb's table, derived via immunoSEQ multiplex PCR, lists solely in-frame clones and lacks some. Of 160,000 or so clones in the sample, roughly 89% were seen once. The data are from a study of radiation and T cells in renal cell carcinoma. Time point denoted: blood 2 weeks post-SBRT. Documented treatment: 15 Gy SBRT to primary tumor, nephrectomy 4 weeks later. The specimen comprised blood, sampled from a patient whose treatment included radiotherapy and nephrectomy. The clonotype originates from a woman in her forties or fifties with renal cell carcinoma. The V and J genes are TRBV5-1 and TRBJ2-7, with 9 nucleotides matching TRBD1. Here the CDR3 DNA reads TGCGCCAGCAGCAGGACAGGGGAGGAGTTCGAGCAGTACTTC. It encodes CASSRTGEEFEQYF.